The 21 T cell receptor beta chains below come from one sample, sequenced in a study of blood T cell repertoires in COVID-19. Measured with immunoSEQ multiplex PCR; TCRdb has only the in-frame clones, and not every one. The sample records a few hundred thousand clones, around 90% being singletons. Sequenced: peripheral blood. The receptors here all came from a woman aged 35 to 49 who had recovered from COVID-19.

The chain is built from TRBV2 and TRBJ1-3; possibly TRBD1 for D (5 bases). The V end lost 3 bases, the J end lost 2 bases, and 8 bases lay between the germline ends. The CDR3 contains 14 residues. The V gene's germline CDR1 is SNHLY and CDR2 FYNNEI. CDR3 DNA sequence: TGTGCCAGCAGTGACGCGGGGGCTGGAAACACCATATATTTT. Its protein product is CASSDAGAGNTIYF.

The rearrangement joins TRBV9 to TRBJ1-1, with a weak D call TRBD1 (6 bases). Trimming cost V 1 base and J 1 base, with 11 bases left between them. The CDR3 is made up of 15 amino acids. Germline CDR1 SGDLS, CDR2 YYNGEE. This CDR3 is CASSVRGGSNTEAFF. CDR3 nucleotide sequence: TGTGCCAGCAGCGTACGGGGGGGCTCGAACACTGAAGCTTTCTTT.

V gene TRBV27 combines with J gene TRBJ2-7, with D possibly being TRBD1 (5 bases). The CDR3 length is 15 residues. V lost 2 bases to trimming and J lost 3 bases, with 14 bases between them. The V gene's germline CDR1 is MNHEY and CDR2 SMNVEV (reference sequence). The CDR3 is CASSLVVGASYEQYF. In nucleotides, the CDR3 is TGTGCCAGCAGTTTAGTTGTAGGGGCGAGCTACGAGCAGTACTTC.

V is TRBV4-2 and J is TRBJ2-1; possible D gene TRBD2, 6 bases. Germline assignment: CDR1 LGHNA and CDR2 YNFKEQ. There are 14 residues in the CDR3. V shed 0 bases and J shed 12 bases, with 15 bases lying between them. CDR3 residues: CASSQDGAAGMQFF. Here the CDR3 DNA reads TGTGCCAGCAGCCAAGATGGTGCCGCGGGGATGCAGTTCTTC.

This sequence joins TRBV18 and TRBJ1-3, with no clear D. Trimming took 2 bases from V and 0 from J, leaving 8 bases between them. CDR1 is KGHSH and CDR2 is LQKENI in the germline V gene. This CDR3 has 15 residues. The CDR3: CASSPEAGSGNTIYF. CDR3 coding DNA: TGTGCCAGCTCACCAGAAGCGGGCTCTGGAAACACCATATATTTT.

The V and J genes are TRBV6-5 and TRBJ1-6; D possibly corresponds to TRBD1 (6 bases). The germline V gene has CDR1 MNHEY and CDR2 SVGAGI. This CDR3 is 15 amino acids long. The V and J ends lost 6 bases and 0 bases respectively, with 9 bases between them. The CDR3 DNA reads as TGTGCCAGCAGAAAACAGGGCTCCTATAATTCACCCCTCCACTTT. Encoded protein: CASRKQGSYNSPLHF.

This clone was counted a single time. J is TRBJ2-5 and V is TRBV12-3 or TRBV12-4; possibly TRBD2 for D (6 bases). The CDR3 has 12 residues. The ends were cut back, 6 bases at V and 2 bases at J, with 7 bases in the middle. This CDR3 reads CASSGSQETQYF. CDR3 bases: TGTGCCAGCAGCGGGAGTCAAGAGACCCAGTACTTC.

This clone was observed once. The CDR3 bases are TGTGCCAGCAGTTTATCGTCCGCGGGACTAGGAACTGAGCAGTTCTTC. Residues: CASSLSSAGLGTEQFF. The chain recombines TRBV28 with TRBJ2-1; 8 positions match TRBD2. The CDR3 loop spans 16 amino acids. V trimming: 1 base; J trimming: 9 bases; junction bases outside the gene matches: 11. Germline loops: CDR1 MDHEN, CDR2 SYDVKM.

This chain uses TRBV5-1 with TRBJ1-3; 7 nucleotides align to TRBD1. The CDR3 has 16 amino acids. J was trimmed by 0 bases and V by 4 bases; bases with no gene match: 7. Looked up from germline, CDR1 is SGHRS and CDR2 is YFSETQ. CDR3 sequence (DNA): TGCGCCAGCAGCAGGGACAGCGGCTTCTCTGGAAACACCATATATTTT. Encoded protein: CASSRDSGFSGNTIYF.

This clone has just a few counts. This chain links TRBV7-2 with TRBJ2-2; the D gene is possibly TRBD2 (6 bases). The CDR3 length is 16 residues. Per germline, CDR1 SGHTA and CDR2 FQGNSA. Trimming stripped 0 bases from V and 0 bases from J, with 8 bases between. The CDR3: CASSLAAGTNTGELFF. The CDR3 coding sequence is TGTGCCAGCAGCTTAGCGGCGGGGACGAACACCGGGGAGCTGTTTTTT.

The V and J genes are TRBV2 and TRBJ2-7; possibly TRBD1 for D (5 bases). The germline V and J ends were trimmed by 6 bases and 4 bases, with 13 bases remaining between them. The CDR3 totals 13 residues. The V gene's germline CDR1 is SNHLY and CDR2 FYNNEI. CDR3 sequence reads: CASSQGRIYEQYF. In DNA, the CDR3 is TGTGCCAGCAGCCAGGGAAGGATATACGAGCAGTACTTC.

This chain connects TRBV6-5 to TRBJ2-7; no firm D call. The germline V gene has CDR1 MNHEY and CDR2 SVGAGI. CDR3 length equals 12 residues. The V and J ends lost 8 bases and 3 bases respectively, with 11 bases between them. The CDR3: CASESENYEQYF. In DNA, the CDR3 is TGTGCCAGCGAAAGCGAGAACTACGAGCAGTACTTC.

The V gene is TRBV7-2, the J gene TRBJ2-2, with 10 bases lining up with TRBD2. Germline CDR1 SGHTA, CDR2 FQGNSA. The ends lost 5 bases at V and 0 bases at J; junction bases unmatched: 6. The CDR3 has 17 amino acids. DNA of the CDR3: TGTGCCAGCAGCCGGACTAGCGGACACGCGAACACCGGGGAGCTGTTTTTT. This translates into CASSRTSGHANTGELFF.

The CDR3 bases are TGCGCCAGCAGCTCCTCCGGGACAGGGGCCTACAATGAGCAGTTCTTC. It translates to CASSSSGTGAYNEQFF. The chain uses TRBV5-1 and TRBJ2-1, with TRBD1 matching 10 bases. This CDR3 has 16 residues. Trimming took 3 bases from V and 2 from J; bases not matched to a gene: 5. CDR1 SGHRS and CDR2 YFSETQ come from the germline V gene.

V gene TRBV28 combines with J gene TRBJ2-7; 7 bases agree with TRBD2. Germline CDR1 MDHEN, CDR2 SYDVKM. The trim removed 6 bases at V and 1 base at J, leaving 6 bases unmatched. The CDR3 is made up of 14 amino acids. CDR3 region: CASSRGGLSYEQYF. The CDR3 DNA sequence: TGTGCCAGCAGCCGCGGGGGATTGTCCTACGAGCAGTACTTC.

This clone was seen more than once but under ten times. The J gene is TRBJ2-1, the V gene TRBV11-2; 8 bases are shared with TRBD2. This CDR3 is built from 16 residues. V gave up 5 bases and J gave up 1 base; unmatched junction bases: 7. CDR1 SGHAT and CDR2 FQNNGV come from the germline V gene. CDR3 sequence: CASSRGGEASYNEQFF. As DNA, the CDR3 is TGTGCCAGCAGCCGGGGGGGGGAGGCTTCCTACAATGAGCAGTTCTTC.

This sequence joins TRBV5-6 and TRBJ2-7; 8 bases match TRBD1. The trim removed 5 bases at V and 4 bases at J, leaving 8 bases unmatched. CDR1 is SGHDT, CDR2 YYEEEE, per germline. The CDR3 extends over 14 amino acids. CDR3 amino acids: CASRVGQGRYEQYF. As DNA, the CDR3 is TGTGCCAGCAGAGTCGGACAGGGTCGTTACGAGCAGTACTTC.

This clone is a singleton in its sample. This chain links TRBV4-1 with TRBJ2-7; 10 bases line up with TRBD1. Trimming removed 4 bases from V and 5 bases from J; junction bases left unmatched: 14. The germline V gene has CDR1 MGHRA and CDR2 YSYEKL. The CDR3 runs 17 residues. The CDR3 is CASSPPPGLTGGNEQYF. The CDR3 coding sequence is TGCGCCAGCAGCCCTCCGCCCGGACTGACAGGGGGCAACGAGCAGTACTTC.

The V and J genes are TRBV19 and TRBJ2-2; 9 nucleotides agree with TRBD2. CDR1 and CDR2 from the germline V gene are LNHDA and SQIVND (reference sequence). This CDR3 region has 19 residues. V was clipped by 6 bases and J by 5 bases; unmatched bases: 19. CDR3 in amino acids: CASRIGGGLAGFNTGELFF. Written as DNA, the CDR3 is TGTGCCAGTAGGATTGGAGGGGGCCTAGCGGGATTTAATACCGGGGAGCTGTTTTTT.

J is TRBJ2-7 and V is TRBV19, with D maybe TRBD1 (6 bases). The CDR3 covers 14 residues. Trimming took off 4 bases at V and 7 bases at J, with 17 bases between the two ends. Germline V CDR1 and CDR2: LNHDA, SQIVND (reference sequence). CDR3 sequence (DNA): TGTGCCAGTAGTACAGGGGCTGGGGTAGGGGAGCAGTACTTC. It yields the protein CASSTGAGVGEQYF.

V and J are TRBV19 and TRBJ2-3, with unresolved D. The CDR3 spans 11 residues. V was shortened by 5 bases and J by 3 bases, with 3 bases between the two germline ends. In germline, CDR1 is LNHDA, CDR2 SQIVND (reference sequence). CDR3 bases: TGTGCCAGTAGTTTAACAGATACGCAGTATTTT. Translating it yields CASSLTDTQYF.